The 16 T cell receptor beta chains in this list originate from one sample, sequenced in a study of lymphopenia after photon versus proton radiotherapy. Sequenced by immunoSEQ multiplex PCR; TCRdb stores in-frame clones only, minus some. The table records over 50,000 clones, around 86% of them present only once. The sample was peripheral blood, taken from a patient treated with photon-based radiotherapy. The receptors shown here come from a man between 35 and 55 years old with gastric cancer.

This rearrangement joins TRBV5-4 to TRBJ2-7; tentatively, D is TRBD2 (6 bases). CDR1 is SGHNT and CDR2 is YYREEE in the germline V gene (reference sequence). The V end was cut by 1 base, the J end by 4 bases, with 15 bases between. CDR3 length: 15 residues. The CDR3 here is CASSLSSTRTYEQYF. The CDR3 region has the DNA TGTGCCAGCAGCTTGTCCTCGACTAGAACATACGAGCAGTACTTC.

This clone came up a few times. The V and J genes are TRBV7-9 and TRBJ2-2, with D perhaps TRBD2 (5 bases). Germline V CDR1 and CDR2: SEHNR, FQNEAQ (reference sequence). V lost 7 bases, J lost 7 bases, and 16 bases lay in between. The CDR3 is 14 amino acids. The CDR3 sequence is CASTLQGGGGELFF. For the CDR3, the DNA is TGTGCCAGCACCCTCCAAGGAGGAGGCGGGGAGCTGTTTTTT.

The J gene is TRBJ1-1, the V gene TRBV4-3; 7 bases map to TRBD1. Trimming took 3 bases from V and 4 from J; bases not matched to a gene: 5. The CDR3 spans 14 residues. The germline gives CDR1 LGHNA, CDR2 YSLEER. The CDR3 protein is CASSQEYRGTEAFF. In nucleotides, the CDR3 is TGCGCCAGCAGCCAGGAATACAGGGGCACTGAAGCTTTCTTT.

The V and J genes are TRBV5-1 and TRBJ2-2; 7 nucleotides agree with TRBD1. The CDR3 sequence is 15 residues long. V lost 2 bases, J lost 3 bases, and 4 bases stayed unmatched. Germline loops: CDR1 SGHRS, CDR2 YFSETQ. The CDR3 sequence: CASSLKGAYTGELFF. CDR3 coding DNA: TGCGCCAGCAGCTTAAAGGGGGCCTACACCGGGGAGCTGTTTTTT.

This chain links TRBV9 with TRBJ1-1; D is possibly TRBD1 (6 bases). The germline V and J ends were trimmed by 3 bases and 3 bases, with 9 bases remaining between them. Germline lookup yields CDR1 SGDLS and CDR2 YYNGEE. The CDR3 sequence is 13 residues long. CDR3 amino acids: CASSEGQYTEAFF. The CDR3 DNA is TGTGCCAGCAGCGAGGGACAATACACTGAAGCTTTCTTT.

For the CDR3, the DNA is TGTGCCAGCAGTTTAGGGACAGGGAGTTCGTACGAGCAGTACTTC. It is translated as CASSLGTGSSYEQYF. The chain recombines TRBV27 with TRBJ2-7; 9 bases are a match to TRBD1. The CDR3 contains 15 residues. V shed 2 bases and J 4 bases; nucleotides not matched to a gene: 6. The germline gives CDR1 MNHEY, CDR2 SMNVEV (reference sequence).

This clone was counted between two and nine times. The V call is TRBV7-3, the J call TRBJ1-6, with 9 bases that match TRBD1. The CDR3 runs 14 residues. The germline CDR1 and CDR2 sequences are SGHTA and FQGTGA. After removal of 5 bases from V and 12 bases from J, the junction contained 8 bases not matched to a gene. CDR3 sequence: CASSEGGQGVPLHF. As DNA, the CDR3 is TGTGCCAGCAGCGAAGGGGGACAGGGAGTACCCCTCCACTTT.

The rearrangement joins TRBV5-4 to TRBJ1-1; tentative D call: TRBD1 (6 bases). V was cut by 3 bases and J by 4 bases, with 16 bases left in between. This CDR3 has 15 amino acids. Germline V gives CDR1 SGHNT, CDR2 YYREEE (reference sequence). This chain's CDR3 is CASSSSTGRGTEAFF. The CDR3, as DNA: TGTGCCAGCAGCTCCTCGACAGGTAGGGGCACTGAAGCTTTCTTT.

The chain is built from TRBV4-2 and TRBJ1-4; 7 bases map to TRBD1. The CDR3 is 15 residues long. Germline-derived CDR1 and CDR2 are LGHNA and YNFKEQ. With 2 bases clipped from V and 4 bases from J, the junction kept 4 bases outside the gene matches. Written as DNA, the CDR3 is TGTGCCAGCAGCCAACGCAGGGACAGTAATGAAAAACTGTTTTTT. Translating it yields CASSQRRDSNEKLFF.

The chain combines TRBV5-1 with TRBJ2-2; TRBD2 aligns across 8 bases. The CDR3 is 16 amino acids. V was clipped by 4 bases and J by 4 bases; unmatched bases: 9. Germline V gene data show CDR1 as SGHRS and CDR2 as YFSETQ. The DNA of the CDR3 is TGCGCCAGCAGCGAGGTACTAGCGGCGGGCACCGGGGAGCTGTTTTTT. As protein: CASSEVLAAGTGELFF.

The rearrangement uses TRBV9 and TRBJ1-4; weak D call: TRBD1 (6 bases). The V and J ends lost 6 bases and 8 bases respectively, with 17 bases between them. Looked up from germline, CDR1 is SGDLS and CDR2 is YYNGEE. The CDR3 runs 14 residues. The CDR3 coding sequence is TGTGCCAGCACCCCGGAGGTCACAGGGGAAAAACTGTTTTTT. Protein: CASTPEVTGEKLFF.

The chain links TRBV6-5 to TRBJ2-7, with D tentatively TRBD2 (5 bases). This CDR3 has 14 amino acids. Trimming cost V 2 bases and J 0 bases, with 8 bases left between them. CDR1 is MNHEY, CDR2 SVGAGI, per germline. This chain's CDR3 is CASSYLGISYEQYF. DNA for the CDR3: TGTGCCAGCAGTTACCTCGGGATCTCCTACGAGCAGTACTTC.

This chain uses TRBV27 with TRBJ2-3; D gene ambiguous. V was cut by 6 bases and J by 0 bases, with 13 bases left in between. This CDR3 is built from 15 residues. Germline loops: CDR1 MNHEY, CDR2 SMNVEV (reference sequence). CDR3: CASSFSSPSTDTQYF. CDR3 nucleotides: TGTGCCAGCAGCTTCTCAAGCCCTAGCACAGATACGCAGTATTTT.

This clone was recorded once. V gene TRBV15 combines with J gene TRBJ2-5; 11 bases are shared with TRBD2. The junction had 11 bases not matched to a gene; V was cut back by 0 bases and J by 5 bases. CDR1 and CDR2 from the germline V gene are LNHNV and YYDKDF (reference sequence). CDR3 length: 18 amino acids. This CDR3 reads CATSRDGLIAGGSETQYF. CDR3 DNA sequence: TGTGCCACCAGCAGAGACGGCCTCATAGCGGGGGGGAGTGAGACCCAGTACTTC.

The chain recombines TRBV21-1 with TRBJ1-4; the table's D call TRBD1 went unverified against the DNA. TRBV21-1 is labeled a pseudogene. CDR3 length: 12 residues. CDR3 bases: TGTGCCAGCACGTCGACAGTGGGAAAACTGTTTTTT. Protein sequence: CASTSTVGKLFF.

The chain joins TRBV19 to TRBJ1-4, with 8 bases lining up with TRBD1. CDR3 length: 17 amino acids. The germline V gene encodes CDR1 LNHDA and CDR2 SQIVND (reference sequence). V shed 3 bases and J 11 bases; nucleotides not matched to a gene: 17. The DNA for the CDR3 is TGTGCCAGTAGTATCCTCAGTTTACAGGGGGACGCTTTGAAACTGTTTTTT. The encoded protein is CASSILSLQGDALKLFF.